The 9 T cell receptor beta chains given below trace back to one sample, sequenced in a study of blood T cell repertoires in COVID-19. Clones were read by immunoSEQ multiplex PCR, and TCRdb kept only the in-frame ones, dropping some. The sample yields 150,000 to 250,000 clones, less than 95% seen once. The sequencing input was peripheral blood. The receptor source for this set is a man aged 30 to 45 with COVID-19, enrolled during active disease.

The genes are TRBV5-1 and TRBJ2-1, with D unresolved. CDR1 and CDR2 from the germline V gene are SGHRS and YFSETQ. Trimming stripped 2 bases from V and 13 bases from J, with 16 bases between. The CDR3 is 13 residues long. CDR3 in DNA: TGCGCCAGCAGCTTAACACCATTTTCCCACCAGTTCTTC. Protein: CASSLTPFSHQFF.

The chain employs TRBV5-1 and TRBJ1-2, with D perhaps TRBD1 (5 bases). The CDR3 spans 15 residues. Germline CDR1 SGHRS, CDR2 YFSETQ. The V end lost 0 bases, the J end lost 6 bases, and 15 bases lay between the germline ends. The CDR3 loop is CASSLAPGPLDGYTF. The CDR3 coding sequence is TGCGCCAGCAGCTTGGCCCCAGGGCCCCTCGATGGCTACACCTTC.

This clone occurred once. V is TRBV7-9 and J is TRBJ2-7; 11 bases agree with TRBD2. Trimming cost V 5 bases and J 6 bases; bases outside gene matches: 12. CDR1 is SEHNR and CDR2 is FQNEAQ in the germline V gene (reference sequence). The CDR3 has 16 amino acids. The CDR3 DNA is TGTGCCAGCAGCCCGCGACTAGCGGGGATACCTCTCGAGCAGTACTTC. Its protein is CASSPRLAGIPLEQYF.

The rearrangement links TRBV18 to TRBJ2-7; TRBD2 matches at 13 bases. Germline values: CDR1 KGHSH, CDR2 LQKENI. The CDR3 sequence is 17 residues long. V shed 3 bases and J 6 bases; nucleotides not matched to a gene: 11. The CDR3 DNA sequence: TGTGCCAGCTCACCCCTAATGAGGACTAGCGGGGGTTTCGAGCAGTACTTC. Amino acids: CASSPLMRTSGGFEQYF.

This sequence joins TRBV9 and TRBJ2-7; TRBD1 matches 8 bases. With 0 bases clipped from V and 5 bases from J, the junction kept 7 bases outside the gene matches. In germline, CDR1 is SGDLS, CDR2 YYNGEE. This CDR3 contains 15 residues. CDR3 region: CASSVDGTGIDEQYF. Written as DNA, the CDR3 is TGTGCCAGCAGCGTAGACGGGACAGGCATCGACGAGCAGTACTTC.

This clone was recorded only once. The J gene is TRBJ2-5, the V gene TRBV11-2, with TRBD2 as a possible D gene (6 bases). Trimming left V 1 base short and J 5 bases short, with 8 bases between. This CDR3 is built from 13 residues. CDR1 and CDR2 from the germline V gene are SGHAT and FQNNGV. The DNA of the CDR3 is TGTGCCAGCAGCTTAGGCGGGGAGGAGACCCAGTACTTC. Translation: CASSLGGEETQYF.

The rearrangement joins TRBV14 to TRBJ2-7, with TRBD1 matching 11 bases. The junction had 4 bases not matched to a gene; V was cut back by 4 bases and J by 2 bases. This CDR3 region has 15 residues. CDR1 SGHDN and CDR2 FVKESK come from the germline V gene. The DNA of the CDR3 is TGTGCCAGCAGCCGGACAGGGGGCGGTCCCTACGAGCAGTACTTC. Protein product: CASSRTGGGPYEQYF.

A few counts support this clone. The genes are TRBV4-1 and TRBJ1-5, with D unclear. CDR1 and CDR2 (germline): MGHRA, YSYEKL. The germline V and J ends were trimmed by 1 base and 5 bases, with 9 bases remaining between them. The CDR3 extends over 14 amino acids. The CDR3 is CASSQGAGYQPQHF. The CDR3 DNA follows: TGCGCCAGCAGCCAAGGGGCGGGGTATCAGCCCCAGCATTTT.

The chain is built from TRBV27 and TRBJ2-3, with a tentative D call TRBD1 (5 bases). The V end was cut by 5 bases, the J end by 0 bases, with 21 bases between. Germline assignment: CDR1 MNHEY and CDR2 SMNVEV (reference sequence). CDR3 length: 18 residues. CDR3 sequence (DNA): TGTGCCAGCAGTCGATCGCGGACACACTCGGGTAGCACAGATACGCAGTATTTT. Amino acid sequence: CASSRSRTHSGSTDTQYF.